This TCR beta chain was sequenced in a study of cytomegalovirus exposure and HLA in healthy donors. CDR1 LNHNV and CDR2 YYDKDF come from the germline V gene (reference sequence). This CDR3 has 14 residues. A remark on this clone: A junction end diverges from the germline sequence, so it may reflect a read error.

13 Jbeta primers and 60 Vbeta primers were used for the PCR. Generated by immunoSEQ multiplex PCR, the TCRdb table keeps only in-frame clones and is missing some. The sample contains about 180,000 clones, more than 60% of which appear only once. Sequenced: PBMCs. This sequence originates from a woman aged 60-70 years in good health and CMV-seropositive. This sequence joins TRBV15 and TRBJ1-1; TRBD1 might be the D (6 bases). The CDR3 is CATSRDSMNTQAFF. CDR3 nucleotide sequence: TGTGCCACCAGCAGGGACAGCATGAACACTCAAGCTTTCTTT. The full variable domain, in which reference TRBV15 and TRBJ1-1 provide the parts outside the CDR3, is DAMVIQNPRYQVTQFGKPVTLSCSQTLNHNVMYWYQQKSSQAPKLLFHYYDKDFNNEADTPDNFQSRRPNTSFCFLDIRSPGLGDTAMYLCATSRDSMNTQAFFGQGTRLTVV.